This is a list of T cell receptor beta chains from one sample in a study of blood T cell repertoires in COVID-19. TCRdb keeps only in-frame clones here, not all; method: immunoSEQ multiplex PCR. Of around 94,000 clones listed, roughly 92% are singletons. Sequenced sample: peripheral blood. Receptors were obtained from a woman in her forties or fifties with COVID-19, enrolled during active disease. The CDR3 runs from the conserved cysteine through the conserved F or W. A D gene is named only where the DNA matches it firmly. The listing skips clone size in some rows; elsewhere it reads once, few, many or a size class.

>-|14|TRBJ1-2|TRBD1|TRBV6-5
CASGGTGANYGYTF
TGTGCCAGCGGGGGGACAGGGGCAAACTATGGCTACACCTTC
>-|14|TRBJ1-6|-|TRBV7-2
CASSLEAENSPLHF
TGTGCCAGCAGCTTAGAAGCGGAAAATTCACCCCTCCACTTT
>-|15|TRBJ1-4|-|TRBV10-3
CAISAVHRTNEKLFF
TGTGCCATCAGTGCCGTTCATCGGACTAATGAAAAACTGTTTTTT
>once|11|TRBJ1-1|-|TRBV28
CASSYQVQAFF
TGTGCCAGCAGTTATCAGGTCCAGGCTTTCTTT
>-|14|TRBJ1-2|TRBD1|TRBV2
CASSPRTGYYGYTF
TGTGCCAGCAGCCCTCGGACAGGGTACTATGGCTACACCTTC
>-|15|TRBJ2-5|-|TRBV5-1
CASSPLGATHETQYF
TGCGCCAGCAGCCCCCTGGGGGCAACCCACGAGACCCAGTACTTC
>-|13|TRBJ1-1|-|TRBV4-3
CASSQNMNTEAFF
TGCGCCAGCAGCCAGAACATGAACACTGAAGCTTTCTTT
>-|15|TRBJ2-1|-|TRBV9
CASSVGGLSYNEQFF
TGTGCCAGCAGCGTAGGGGGACTGTCCTACAATGAGCAGTTCTTC
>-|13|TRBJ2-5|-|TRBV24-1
CATRSRDQETQYF
TGTGCCACCAGGTCCCGGGATCAAGAGACCCAGTACTTC
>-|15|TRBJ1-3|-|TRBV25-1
CASSESRVGVNTIYF
TGTGCCAGCAGTGAAAGTAGGGTAGGGGTAAACACCATATATTTT
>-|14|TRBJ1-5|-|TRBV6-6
CASSYAGFNQPQHF
TGTGCCAGCAGTTACGCGGGTTTCAATCAGCCCCAGCATTTT
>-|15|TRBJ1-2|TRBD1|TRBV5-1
CASSLTGQGYGGYTF
TGCGCCAGCAGCTTGACCGGACAGGGCTACGGTGGCTACACCTTC
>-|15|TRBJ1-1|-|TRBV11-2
CASSLGASPDAEAFF
TGTGCCAGCAGCTTAGGGGCTTCCCCCGATGCTGAAGCTTTCTTT
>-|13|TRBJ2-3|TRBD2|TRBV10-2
CATSGGLIDTQYF
TGCGCCACCTCGGGGGGGCTGATAGATACGCAGTATTTT
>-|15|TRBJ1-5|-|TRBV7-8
CASSLGGDSNQPQHF
TGTGCCAGCAGCTTAGGGGGAGATAGCAATCAGCCCCAGCATTTT
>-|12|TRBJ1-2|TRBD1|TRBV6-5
CASERTGYGYTF
TGTGCCAGCGAAAGGACAGGATATGGCTACACCTTC
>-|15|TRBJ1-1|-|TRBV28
CASSPLGQGYTEAFF
TGTGCCAGCAGCCCCTTGGGGCAGGGATACACTGAAGCTTTCTTT
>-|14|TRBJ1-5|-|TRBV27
CASSLYGGEQPQHF
TGTGCCAGCAGTTTATATGGGGGGGAACAGCCCCAGCATTTT
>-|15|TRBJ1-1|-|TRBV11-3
CASSLGTTGNTEAFF
TGTGCCAGCAGCTTAGGAACGACAGGGAACACTGAAGCTTTCTTT
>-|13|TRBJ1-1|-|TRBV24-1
CATSTGFGTEAFF
TGTGCCACCTCAACAGGATTTGGCACTGAAGCTTTCTTT
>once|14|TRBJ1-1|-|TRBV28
CASSWGYRDTEAFF
TGTGCCAGCAGCTGGGGATACAGGGACACTGAAGCTTTCTTT
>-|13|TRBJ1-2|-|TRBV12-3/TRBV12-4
CASSLATAYGYTF
TGTGCCAGCAGTTTGGCGACTGCGTATGGCTACACCTTC
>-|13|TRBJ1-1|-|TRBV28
CASSLQLNTEAFF
TGTGCCAGCAGTTTACAGTTGAACACTGAAGCTTTCTTT
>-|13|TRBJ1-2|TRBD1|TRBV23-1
CASTPGTGDGYTF
TGCGCCAGCACACCCGGGACAGGGGACGGCTACACCTTC
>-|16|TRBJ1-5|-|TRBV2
CASTSSVVRGAQPQHF
TGTGCCAGCACCAGTTCGGTAGTGCGTGGGGCTCAGCCCCAGCATTTT
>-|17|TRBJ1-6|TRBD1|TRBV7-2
CASRAGTASSYNSPLHF
TGTGCCAGCAGAGCCGGGACAGCCAGCTCCTATAATTCACCCCTCCACTTT
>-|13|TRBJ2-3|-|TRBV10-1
CASRRNRDDTQYF
TGCGCCAGCAGACGGAACAGGGACGATACGCAGTATTTT
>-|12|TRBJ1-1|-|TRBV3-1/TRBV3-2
CATVDSNTEAFF
TGTGCCACCGTCGACAGTAACACTGAAGCTTTCTTT
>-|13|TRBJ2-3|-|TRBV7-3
CASNLGGTDTQYF
TGTGCCAGCAACCTTGGAGGGACAGATACGCAGTATTTT
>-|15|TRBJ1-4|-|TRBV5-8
CASSLGQNIREKLFF
TGTGCCAGCAGCTTGGGACAGAACATACGTGAAAAACTGTTTTTT
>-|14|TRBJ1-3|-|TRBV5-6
CASSVGGSGNTIYF
TGTGCCAGCAGCGTCGGGGGAAGTGGAAACACCATATATTTT
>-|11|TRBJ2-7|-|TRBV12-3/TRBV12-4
CASSFRHGGYF
TGTGCCAGCAGTTTTAGACACGGGGGGTACTTC
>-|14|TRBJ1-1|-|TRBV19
CASSIPGVRTEAFF
TGTGCCAGTAGTATCCCAGGGGTGCGCACTGAAGCTTTCTTT
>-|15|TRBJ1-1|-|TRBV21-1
CASSPPVEGSTEAFF
TGTGCCAGCAGCCCCCCGGTGGAGGGGAGTACTGAAGCTTTCTTT
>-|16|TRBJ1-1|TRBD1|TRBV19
CASSPRTGPMNTEAFF
TGTGCCAGTAGTCCCCGGACAGGACCCATGAACACTGAAGCTTTCTTT
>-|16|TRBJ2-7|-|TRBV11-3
CASSLGLSGGHYEQYF
TGTGCCAGCAGCTTAGGCCTTTCAGGGGGGCATTACGAGCAGTACTTC
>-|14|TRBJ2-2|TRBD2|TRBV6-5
CASSRGLAAGELFF
TGTGCCAGCAGCCGCGGGCTAGCGGCCGGGGAGCTGTTTTTT
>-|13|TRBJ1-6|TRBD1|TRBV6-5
CASTPDRASPLHF
TGTGCCAGCACCCCGGACAGGGCATCACCCCTCCACTTT
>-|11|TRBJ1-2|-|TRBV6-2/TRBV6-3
CASSYRGGYTF
TGTGCCAGCAGTTACAGGGGCGGCTACACCTTC
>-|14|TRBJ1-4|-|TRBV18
CASSPALGGEKLFF
TGTGCCAGCTCACCGGCACTGGGAGGAGAAAAACTGTTTTTT
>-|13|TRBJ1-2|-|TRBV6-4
CASSDSLGDGYTF
TGTGCCAGCAGTGACTCGTTAGGGGATGGCTACACCTTC
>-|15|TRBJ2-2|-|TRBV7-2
CASSVATEIRGELFF
TGTGCCAGCAGCGTAGCTACAGAAATACGAGGGGAGCTGTTTTTT
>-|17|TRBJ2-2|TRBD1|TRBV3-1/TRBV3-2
CASSPSQGARVSGELFF
TGTGCCAGCAGCCCCTCTCAGGGGGCGAGGGTTTCCGGGGAGCTGTTTTTT
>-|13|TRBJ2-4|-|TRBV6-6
CASSYARGNIQYF
TGTGCCAGCAGTTACGCACGGGGGAACATTCAGTACTTC
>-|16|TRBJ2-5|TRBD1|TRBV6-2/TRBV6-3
CASSRGQVLNRETQYF
TGTGCCAGCAGTAGGGGACAGGTCCTTAATAGAGAGACCCAGTACTTC
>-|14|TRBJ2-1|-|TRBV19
CASSWGGGRNEQFF
TGTGCCAGTAGTTGGGGCGGGGGCCGAAATGAGCAGTTCTTC
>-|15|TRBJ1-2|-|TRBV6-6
CASSNKSPQGRGYTF
TGTGCCAGCAGCAATAAATCCCCCCAGGGTAGGGGCTACACCTTC
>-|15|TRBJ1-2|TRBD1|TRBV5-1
CASSLTGTANYGYTF
TGCGCCAGCAGCTTAACCGGGACAGCTAACTATGGCTACACCTTC
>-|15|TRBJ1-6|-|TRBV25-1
CASSVATRLNSPLHF
TGTGCCAGCAGTGTGGCGACACGGCTTAATTCACCCCTCCACTTT
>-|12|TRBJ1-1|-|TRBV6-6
CASSYSGQVAFF
TGTGCCAGCAGTTACTCGGGGCAGGTGGCTTTCTTT
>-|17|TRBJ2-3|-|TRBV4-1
CASSLSSGPHPTDTQYF
TGCGCCAGCAGCCTTTCCAGCGGTCCCCACCCCACAGATACGCAGTATTTT